These T cell receptor beta chains were read from a single sample in a study of PD-1 blockade in classical Hodgkin lymphoma. Here immunoSEQ multiplex PCR was the method, and the copy in TCRdb shows in-frame clones only, minus some. The profile shows 10,000 to 15,000 clones, 75% to 95% of them singletons. Sample: peripheral blood mononuclear cells (PBMCs), taken at baseline. Receptors originate from a human donor with classical Hodgkin lymphoma. Both conserved end residues are part of each CDR3. Each record gives: J gene, D gene, V gene, CDR3 protein, CDR3 DNA. D genes are given only for firm matches.

TRBJ2-6,NA,TRBV5-1,CASSLAGLSSGANVLTF,TGCGCCAGCAGCTTGGCAGGGTTGAGCTCTGGGGCCAACGTCCTGACTTTC
TRBJ1-1,TRBD1,TRBV6-6,CASSSGGQRANTEAFF,TGTGCCAGCAGTTCCGGGGGACAGAGAGCGAACACTGAAGCTTTCTTT
TRBJ2-5,NA,TRBV11-2,CASSLGLPGSETQYF,TGTGCCAGCAGCTTAGGTCTGCCCGGGTCAGAGACCCAGTACTTC
TRBJ2-3,NA,TRBV18,CASSPSTSSDTQYF,TGTGCCAGCTCACCCTCGACTAGTTCAGATACGCAGTATTTT
TRBJ1-6,NA,TRBV6-1,CAVGPASYNSPLHF,TGTGCGGTAGGACCAGCGAGCTATAATTCACCCCTCCACTTT
TRBJ1-3,NA,TRBV6-6,CASSTSDRAGNTIYF,TGTGCCAGCAGTACGTCCGACAGAGCCGGAAACACCATATATTTT
TRBJ1-1,NA,TRBV28,CASSLGTGLMGEAFF,TGTGCCAGCAGTTTAGGGACGGGCTTGATGGGTGAAGCTTTCTTT
TRBJ1-5,NA,TRBV30,CAWSMAGNQPQHF,TGTGCCTGGAGTATGGCAGGCAATCAGCCCCAGCATTTT
TRBJ1-1,TRBD1,TRBV7-9,CASSRGTAEAFF,TGTGCCAGCAGCCGTGGGACAGCTGAAGCTTTCTTT
TRBJ2-2,NA,TRBV9,CASSVNTGELFF,TGTGCCAGCAGCGTAAACACCGGGGAGCTGTTTTTT